A selection of T cell receptor beta chains follows, all from one sample in a study of cytomegalovirus exposure and HLA in healthy donors. The assay was immunoSEQ multiplex PCR, and TCRdb's table has in-frame clones only and misses some. The profile shows 150,000 to 200,000 clones, 70% to 80% of them singletons. The specimen was PBMCs. These receptor sequences come from a man aged 35 to 55 in good health and CMV-seronegative. The CDR3 runs from the conserved cysteine through the conserved F or W. Fields, in order: D gene, J gene, V gene, clone size, CDR3 protein, CDR3 DNA. A D gene is named only where the DNA matches it firmly. Only part of the rows carry a size: once, few, many, or a class if the clone is expanded.

- | TRBJ1-2 | TRBV6-1 | - | CASSELGGGYTF | TGTGCCAGCAGTGAATTGGGCGGGGGTTACACCTTC
TRBD1 | TRBJ2-2 | TRBV7-6 | few | CASSFGAGTGAGGELFF | TGTGCCAGCAGCTTTGGAGCCGGGACAGGGGCAGGCGGGGAGCTGTTTTTT
- | TRBJ2-5 | TRBV5-1 | - | CASSFFGDPGEETQYF | TGCGCCAGCAGCTTCTTTGGGGACCCAGGGGAGGAGACCCAGTACTTC
- | TRBJ1-5 | TRBV30 | - | CAWSVGVGGFNQPQHF | TGTGCCTGGAGTGTAGGTGTTGGGGGCTTCAATCAGCCCCAGCATTTT
- | TRBJ1-6 | TRBV15 | few | CATSGNRALAHPLHF | TGTGCCACCAGCGGTAACAGGGCGCTGGCCCACCCCCTCCACTTT
- | TRBJ1-2 | TRBV7-9 | - | CASSLGSKAGGYTF | TGTGCCAGCAGCTTGGGCAGCAAAGCGGGTGGCTACACCTTC
TRBD2 | TRBJ2-5 | TRBV7-3 | - | CASSLTSGGTYQETQYF | TGTGCCAGCAGCTTGACTAGCGGGGGGACGTACCAAGAGACCCAGTACTTC
TRBD1 | TRBJ1-1 | TRBV7-9 | - | CASEDRGMNTEAFF | TGTGCCAGCGAGGACAGGGGGATGAACACTGAAGCTTTCTTT
TRBD1 | TRBJ1-1 | TRBV11-2 | - | CASSRGTGVFAEAFF | TGTGCCAGCAGCCGAGGGACAGGGGTATTTGCTGAAGCTTTCTTT
TRBD1 | TRBJ1-1 | TRBV30 | - | CAWSRTGVTEAFF | TGTGCCTGGAGTAGGACAGGGGTGACTGAAGCTTTCTTT
- | TRBJ2-5 | TRBV10-3 | - | CAISKALDGETQYF | TGTGCCATCAGTAAGGCACTAGATGGAGAGACCCAGTACTTC
TRBD2 | TRBJ2-5 | TRBV5-1 | - | CASSGGGVKETQYF | TGCGCCAGCAGCGGGGGGGGAGTTAAAGAGACCCAGTACTTC
TRBD1 | TRBJ1-5 | TRBV19 | - | CASSLGTGYNQPQHF | TGTGCCAGTAGCCTAGGGACAGGGTACAATCAGCCCCAGCATTTT
- | TRBJ1-1 | TRBV2 | few | CASSQGKNTEAFF | TGTGCCAGCAGTCAGGGAAAAAACACTGAAGCTTTCTTT
TRBD1 | TRBJ2-2 | TRBV2 | - | CASRTGGPGELFF | TGTGCCAGCAGGACAGGGGGCCCCGGGGAGCTGTTTTTT
- | TRBJ1-1 | TRBV6-5 | - | CASSSSPGNTEAFF | TGTGCCAGCAGTTCTTCTCCGGGTAACACTGAAGCTTTCTTT
- | TRBJ2-7 | TRBV7-6 | - | CASSLGTRGTTYEQYF | TGTGCCAGCAGCTTAGGGACTCGAGGTACTACTTATGAGCAGTACTTC
- | TRBJ2-7 | TRBV19 | - | CASSTGQKQYF | TGTGCCAGTAGTACCGGACAAAAGCAGTACTTC
TRBD1 | TRBJ1-1 | TRBV19 | - | CASSPTQGVTEAFF | TGTGCCAGTAGTCCGACACAGGGGGTTACTGAAGCTTTCTTT
- | TRBJ2-1 | TRBV7-6 | - | CASSLGISRQRNNEQFF | TGTGCCAGCAGCTTAGGAATCTCCCGCCAGCGAAACAATGAGCAGTTCTTC